Detailed here is one T cell receptor beta chain. The data belong to a study of blood T cell repertoires in COVID-19. The wider study: PBMCs, B-cell-depleted T cells, or T cells were the source of the cDNA or gDNA that made up the material.

CDR3 length equals 14 residues. Germline CDR1 SGHRS, CDR2 YFSETQ. The V end was cut by 1 base, the J end by 4 bases, with 8 bases between. Libraries were prepared by immunoSEQ multiplex PCR; TCRdb keeps only in-frame clonotypes and omits some of them. In the table there are approximately 21,000 clones, more than 80% of which are singletons. The sequence was obtained from a human donor in a cohort sampled during active COVID-19. Source material: peripheral blood. The rearrangement links TRBV5-1 to TRBJ2-2; D unresolved. The CDR3 nucleotides read TGCGCCAGCAGCTTGCCGGGTGGCACCGGGGAGCTGTTTTTT. The encoded protein is CASSLPGGTGELFF.